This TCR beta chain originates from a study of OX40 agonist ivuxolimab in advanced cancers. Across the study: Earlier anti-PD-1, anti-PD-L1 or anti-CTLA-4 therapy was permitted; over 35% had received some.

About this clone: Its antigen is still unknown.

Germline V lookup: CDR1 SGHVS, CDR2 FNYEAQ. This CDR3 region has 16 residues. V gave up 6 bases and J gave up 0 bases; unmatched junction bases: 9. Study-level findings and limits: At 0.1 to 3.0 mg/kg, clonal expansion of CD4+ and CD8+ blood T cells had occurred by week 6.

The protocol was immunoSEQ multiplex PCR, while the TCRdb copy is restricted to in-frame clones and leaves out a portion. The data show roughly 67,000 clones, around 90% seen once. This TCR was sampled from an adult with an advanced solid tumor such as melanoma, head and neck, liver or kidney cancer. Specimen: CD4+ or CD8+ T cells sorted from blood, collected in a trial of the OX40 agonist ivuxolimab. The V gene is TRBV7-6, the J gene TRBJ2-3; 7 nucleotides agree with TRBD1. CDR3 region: CASSSTGAPSTDTQYF. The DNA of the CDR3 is TGTGCCAGCAGTTCAACAGGGGCCCCTAGCACAGATACGCAGTATTTT.